This T cell receptor (beta chain) was sequenced in a study of blood T cell repertoires in COVID-19. Study-level information: PBMCs, B-cell-depleted T cells, or T cells provided the cDNA or gDNA that made up the material.

As handled by the study authors: Nucleated cell counts were estimated from reference gene primer amplification. Sequenced by immunoSEQ multiplex PCR; TCRdb stores in-frame clones only, minus some. The DNA gave D and trimming, while V, J and clone size come from that table. The sample carries around 330,000 clones, around 89% recorded once. Those who participated ranged in age from about 18 to 89 years and resided in about two dozen US areas. Participants had their cohort set by participant-reported clinical history. Germline loops: CDR1 SGDLS, CDR2 YYNGEE. V trimming: 0 bases; J trimming: 4 bases; junction bases outside the gene matches: 5. There are 16 residues in the CDR3.

Sequenced: PBMCs or T cells enriched from blood (not recorded which). The rearrangement joins TRBV9 to TRBJ2-1, with 9 bases identical to TRBD2. This TCR was recovered from a woman in her 40s who had recovered from COVID-19. CDR3 residues: CASSVGSSGVYNEQFF. The CDR3 DNA is TGTGCCAGCAGCGTAGGTTCTAGCGGGGTGTACAATGAGCAGTTCTTC.